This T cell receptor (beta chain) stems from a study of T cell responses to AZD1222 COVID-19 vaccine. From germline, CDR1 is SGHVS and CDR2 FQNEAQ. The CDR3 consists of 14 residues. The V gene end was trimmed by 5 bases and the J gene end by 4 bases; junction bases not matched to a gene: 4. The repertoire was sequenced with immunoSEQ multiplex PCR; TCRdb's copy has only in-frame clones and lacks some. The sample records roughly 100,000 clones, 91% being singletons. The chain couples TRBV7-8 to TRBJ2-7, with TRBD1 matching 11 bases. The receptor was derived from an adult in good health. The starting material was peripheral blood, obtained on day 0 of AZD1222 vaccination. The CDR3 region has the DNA TGTGCCAGCAGCCAAGGACAGGGGGCTTACGAGCAGTACTTC. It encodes CASSQGQGAYEQYF.